This TCR beta chain is from a study of post-analysis software for immune sequencing data. As for the study in general: The courses of disease that were included comprised relapsing-remitting, secondary progressive and progressive-relapsing multiple sclerosis.

Unique molecular identifiers were built into the TCR beta cDNA libraries. About 500,000 cDNA molecules came from around 0.96 to 9.9 million T cells. TCRdb redid the calling of the PCR reads with MiXCR, one entry per CDR3 protein. The repertoire has fewer than 850,000 distinct CDR3 sequences, 25% to 30% of them found once; the top ten carry 0.5% to 0.6%. The CDR3 covers 18 residues. Trimming cost V 0 bases and J 6 bases; bases outside gene matches: 10. CDR1 SGHDT and CDR2 YYEEEE come from the germline V gene. In regard to this clonotype: Its antigen remains unidentified.

Study outcomes and limitations: Several TRBV segments occurring more often in patients than controls included TRBV5-6, TRBV5-1 and TRBV20-1. The F measure placed samples prepared in the same batch into strongly shared clusters. Diversity measured as normalized Chao1 was significantly lower in multiple sclerosis patients than in controls.

The clonotype was recovered from a girl between 5 and 17 years old with multiple sclerosis. The chain recombines TRBV5-6 with TRBJ1-5, with 12 bases aligning to TRBD1. Material for sequencing was blood. The CDR3 loop is CASSLGGTGGLYGQPQHF. In nucleotides, the CDR3 is TGTGCCAGCAGCTTGGGGGGGACAGGGGGCCTTTATGGTCAGCCCCAGCATTTT. Combining the CDR3 with reference TRBV5-6 and TRBJ1-5 gives the whole variable domain DAGVTQSPTHLIKTRGQQVTLRCSPKSGHDTVSWYQQALGQGPQFIFQYYEEEERQRGNFPDRFSGHQFPNYSSELNVNALLLGDSALYLCASSLGGTGGLYGQPQHFGDGTRLSIL.